The rows below give T cell receptor beta chains drawn from one sample of a study of yellow fever vaccine responses in identical twins. TCRdb re-derived calls from the RT-PCR reads in MiXCR, one entry per CDR3 protein. The table includes approximately 11,000 distinct CDR3 sequences, 65% to 80% detected once. The sequences come from T cells from blood (PBMCs), unsorted or a sorted subset (not recorded which), collected before or after yellow fever vaccination (not recorded which). These receptors originate from a woman between 18 and 30 years old who received the yellow fever vaccine. Both conserved end residues are part of each CDR3. The D gene is left open where the match is weak. Where a row states a size, it is once, few, many or the class of an expanded clone; other rows omit it.

j_call clone_size v_call d_call cdr3_nt cdr3_aa
TRBJ2-7 - TRBV12-3/TRBV12-4 - TGTGCCAGCAGGCCAGGGTACCTCAACGAGCAGTACTTC CASRPGYLNEQYF
TRBJ2-5 - TRBV19 - TGTGCCAGTAGTACGGACAGCTACCAAGAGACCCAGTACTTC CASSTDSYQETQYF
TRBJ1-5 - TRBV27 TRBD1 TGTGCCAGCACGGCGGACAGGGAAGGGAATCAGCCCCAGCATTTT CASTADREGNQPQHF
TRBJ1-5 - TRBV12-3/TRBV12-4 - TGTGCCAGCAGTCCAGGGGTGGAAAATCAGCCCCAGCATTTT CASSPGVENQPQHF
TRBJ1-2 - TRBV28 - TGTGCCAGCAGTTTCGTGACGGATTATGGCTACACCTTC CASSFVTDYGYTF
TRBJ2-7 - TRBV20-1 - TGCAGTGCTAGAGATCGGGCGGGTAGCTCCTACGAGCAGTACTTC CSARDRAGSSYEQYF
TRBJ1-6 once TRBV13 - TGTGCCAGCAGCTCGCGACAAGTTAATTCACCCCTCCACTTT CASSSRQVNSPLHF
TRBJ1-4 - TRBV4-1 TRBD1 TGCGCCAGCAGCCAAGAGGGACAGTCTAATGAAAAACTGTTTTTT CASSQEGQSNEKLFF
TRBJ2-7 - TRBV29-1 - TGCAGCGTCTTGCAGGACAGCTCCTACGAGCAGTACTTC CSVLQDSSYEQYF
TRBJ1-2 - TRBV5-4 - TGTGCCAGCAGCGTGCCGGGACCAACCCCTTACATTTATGGCTACACCTTC CASSVPGPTPYIYGYTF
TRBJ1-4 - TRBV3-1 TRBD1 TGTGCCAGCAGCCAATCGACAGGGTATAATGAAAAACTGTTTTTT CASSQSTGYNEKLFF
TRBJ2-7 few TRBV11-1 - TGTGCCAGCAGCAGCCCCTCGGAGCAGTACTTC CASSSPSEQYF
TRBJ2-7 - TRBV13 - TGTGCCAGCAGCCCGAAGTACGGAGCCCGCTACGAGCAGTACTTC CASSPKYGARYEQYF
TRBJ2-2 once TRBV4-1 - TGCGCCAGCAGCCAAGTATGGCCATCCACCGGGGAGCTGTTTTTT CASSQVWPSTGELFF
TRBJ2-1 few TRBV7-9 - TGTGCCAGCAGCTTTGACAATGAGCAGTTCTTC CASSFDNEQFF
TRBJ2-1 - TRBV19 - TGTGCCAGTACCTCCGGCAATGAGCAGTTCTTC CASTSGNEQFF
TRBJ2-7 - TRBV29-1 TRBD2 TGCAGCGCCGTAACTAGCGGGAGTCTCTACGAGCAGTACTTC CSAVTSGSLYEQYF
TRBJ1-2 - TRBV10-3 - TGTGCCATCAGTGAGTCCCCGTATCGAGGGACCTATGGCTACACCTTC CAISESPYRGTYGYTF
TRBJ2-1 - TRBV29-1 TRBD2 TGCAGCGGTGGGTTAGCGGGAGTCAATGAGCAGTTCTTC CSGGLAGVNEQFF
TRBJ2-1 - TRBV24-1 TRBD1 TGTGCCACCGGGACAGGGGAATACAATGAGCAGTTCTTC CATGTGEYNEQFF
TRBJ2-6 - TRBV7-9 TRBD2 TGTGCCAGCAGGGGGACTATGGGCGGGGCCAACGTCCTGACTTTC CASRGTMGGANVLTF
TRBJ2-7 - TRBV6-2/TRBV6-3 - TGTGCCAGCAGTAATACCTACGAGCAGTACTTC CASSNTYEQYF
TRBJ2-1 - TRBV11-3 - TGTGCCAGCAGCTCCGAGGGACATGACTCCTACAATGAGCAGTTCTTC CASSSEGHDSYNEQFF
TRBJ2-1 - TRBV29-1 - TGCAGCGTTGAAGGCCGAAATGAGCAGTTCTTC CSVEGRNEQFF
TRBJ1-2 - TRBV12-3/TRBV12-4 - TGTGCCAGCAGTTTAGGAGGTGACTATGGCTACACCTTC CASSLGGDYGYTF
TRBJ2-1 - TRBV12-3/TRBV12-4 - TGTGCCAGCAGTTTAGCGGGAAACTCCTACAATGAGCAGTTCTTC CASSLAGNSYNEQFF
TRBJ2-3 - TRBV7-9 TRBD1 TGTGCCAGCAGCCCTCGGGACAGGGTAAAGCTAGATACGCAGTATTTT CASSPRDRVKLDTQYF
TRBJ2-3 once TRBV19 TRBD1 TGTGCCAGTAGTACCGACAGGGAGTGGGGCACAGATACGCAGTATTTT CASSTDREWGTDTQYF
TRBJ2-1 - TRBV7-6 - TGTGCCAGCACCCCGGGCCGGGTTAGCTCCTACAATGAGCAGTTCTTC CASTPGRVSSYNEQFF
TRBJ1-1 - TRBV20-1 - TGCACCAGAGACAGTCTCGAAGACACTGAAGCTTTCTTT CTRDSLEDTEAFF
TRBJ1-1 - TRBV28 - TGTGCCAGCAGCCCCAGCACTGAAGCTTTCTTT CASSPSTEAFF
TRBJ2-2 - TRBV20-1 TRBD2 TGCAGTGCTAGAGGCCCAGCGGGGAGTACCGGGGAGCTGTTTTTT CSARGPAGSTGELFF
TRBJ2-7 few TRBV2 - TGTGCCAGCGGGAGCGACGAGCAGTACTTC CASGSDEQYF
TRBJ2-2 - TRBV29-1 TRBD2 TGCAGCGTTGAAACCACAACTCGGACTAGCGGAAACACCGGGGAGCTGTTTTTT CSVETTTRTSGNTGELFF
TRBJ1-1 - TRBV24-1 TRBD1 TGTGCCACCAGTGATTTAGAGGGACAGGAGAACACTGAAGCTTTCTTT CATSDLEGQENTEAFF
TRBJ1-1 - TRBV4-3 TRBD1 TGCGCCAGCAGCCAAGTACAGGGGATGGGCACTGAAGCTTTCTTT CASSQVQGMGTEAFF
TRBJ2-1 once TRBV19 TRBD2 TGTGCCAGTAGTTTTAGCGGGGAGACCTACAATGAGCAGTTCTTC CASSFSGETYNEQFF
TRBJ2-3 - TRBV10-1 TRBD1 TGCGCCAGCAGTGAGGACGGGACAGGGGGCCTCCATACGCAGTATTTT CASSEDGTGGLHTQYF
TRBJ2-1 - TRBV13 - TGTGCCAGCAGACCGGACGGGTCCAGGTCGAATGAGCAGTTCTTC CASRPDGSRSNEQFF
TRBJ1-1 - TRBV4-2 - TGTGCCAGCAGCCAAGGGGAGGTCACTGAAGCTTTCTTT CASSQGEVTEAFF
TRBJ1-2 once TRBV24-1 - TGTGCCACTCAGGCGGGACGCTACTATGGCTACACCTTC CATQAGRYYGYTF
TRBJ2-1 - TRBV9 - TGTGCCAGCAGCGTAAGTGGGGGGACCCACAATGAGCAGTTCTTC CASSVSGGTHNEQFF
TRBJ1-1 few TRBV20-1 TRBD1 TGCAGTGCTATCCGGGACAGGGGGCTTTCGATCGGTTCGAACACTGAAGCTTTCTTT CSAIRDRGLSIGSNTEAFF
TRBJ2-5 - TRBV2 - TGTGCCAGCAGTGACAGCCAAGAGACCCAGTACTTC CASSDSQETQYF
TRBJ1-2 - TRBV14 TRBD1 TGTGCCAGCAGCCAAGAGGGCCCCTGGCAGGGGGCTAGGGGCTACACCTTC CASSQEGPWQGARGYTF
TRBJ2-7 - TRBV3-1 - TGTGCCAGCAGCCAAGACACGAGATCCTACGAGCAGTACTTC CASSQDTRSYEQYF
TRBJ2-5 - TRBV5-1 TRBD1 TGCGCCAGCAGCTTGAGTGTTGGGACAGGGTTGCAGACCCAGTACTTC CASSLSVGTGLQTQYF
TRBJ1-1 - TRBV7-6 - TGTGCCAGCAGCCTAACCTCAACAGGGAATCGGGAAGCTTTCTTT CASSLTSTGNREAFF
TRBJ1-5 - TRBV4-1 TRBD1 TGCGCCAGCAGCCAATGGGACAGGGGTAATCAGCCCCAGCATTTT CASSQWDRGNQPQHF
TRBJ2-2 - TRBV28 - TGTGCCAGCAGTTTAGATACCGGGGAGCTGTTTTTT CASSLDTGELFF
TRBJ1-2 once TRBV29-1 - TGCAGCGTTAAAGACAATAACTATGGCTACACCTTC CSVKDNNYGYTF
TRBJ2-1 - TRBV24-1 - TGTGCCACCAGTGTTCTTGGTTTCAATGAGCAGTTCTTC CATSVLGFNEQFF
TRBJ1-5 - TRBV19 - TGTGCCAGTAATGGGGTGGGTCAGCCCCAGCATTTT CASNGVGQPQHF
TRBJ1-2 few TRBV2 - TGTGCCAGCTCAGAAGCTGGCTACACCTTC CASSEAGYTF
TRBJ1-2 - TRBV12-5 - TGTGCTAGTGAACCTAGAGGGGCAAGTCATGGCTACACCTTC CASEPRGASHGYTF
TRBJ1-5 - TRBV27 - TGTGCCAGCAGTTTAGAGGGGGGTGGTGGTCAGCCCCAGCATTTT CASSLEGGGGQPQHF
TRBJ2-1 - TRBV7-6 - TGTGCCAGCTCCCGGACCAGGGGCGACAATGAGCAGTTCTTC CASSRTRGDNEQFF
TRBJ2-2 few TRBV11-1 TRBD1 TGTGCCAGCAGCTTCTCTCCTGGACAGGGGACGGGCACCGGGGAGCTGTTTTTT CASSFSPGQGTGTGELFF
TRBJ2-5 - TRBV11-1 - TGTGCCAGCAGCCCGTACCAAGAGACCCAGTACTTC CASSPYQETQYF